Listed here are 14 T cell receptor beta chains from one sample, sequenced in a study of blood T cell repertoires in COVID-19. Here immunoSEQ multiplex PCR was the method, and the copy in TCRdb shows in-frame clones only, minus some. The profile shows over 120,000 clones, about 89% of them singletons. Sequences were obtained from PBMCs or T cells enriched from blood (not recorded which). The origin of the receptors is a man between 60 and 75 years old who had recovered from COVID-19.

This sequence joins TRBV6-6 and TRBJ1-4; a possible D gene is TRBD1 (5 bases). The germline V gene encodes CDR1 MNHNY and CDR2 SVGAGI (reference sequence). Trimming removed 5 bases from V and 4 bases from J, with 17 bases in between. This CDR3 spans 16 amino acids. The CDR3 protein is CASSRSRGGVNEKLFF. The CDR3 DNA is TGTGCCAGCAGTCGAAGTCGGGGGGGAGTTAATGAAAAACTGTTTTTT.

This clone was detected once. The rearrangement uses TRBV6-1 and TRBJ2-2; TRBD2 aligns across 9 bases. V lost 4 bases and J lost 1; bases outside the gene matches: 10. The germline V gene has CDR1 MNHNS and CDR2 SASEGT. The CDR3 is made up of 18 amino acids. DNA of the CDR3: TGTGCCAGCAGTGTAAGACGGCGGGGGGGTGTGAACACCGGGGAGCTGTTTTTT. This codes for CASSVRRRGGVNTGELFF.

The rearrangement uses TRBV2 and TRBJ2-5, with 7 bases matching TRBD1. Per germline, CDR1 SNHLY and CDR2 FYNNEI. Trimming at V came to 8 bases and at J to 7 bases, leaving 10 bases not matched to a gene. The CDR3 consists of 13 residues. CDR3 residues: CASVQGSKGTQYF. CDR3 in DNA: TGTGCCAGCGTACAGGGGTCTAAGGGGACCCAGTACTTC.

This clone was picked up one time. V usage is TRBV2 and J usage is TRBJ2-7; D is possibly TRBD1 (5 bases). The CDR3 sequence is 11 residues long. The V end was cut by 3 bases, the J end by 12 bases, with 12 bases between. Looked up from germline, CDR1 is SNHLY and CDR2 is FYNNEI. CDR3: CASSDKGWGYF. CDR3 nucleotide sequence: TGTGCCAGCAGTGACAAGGGGTGGGGGTACTTC.

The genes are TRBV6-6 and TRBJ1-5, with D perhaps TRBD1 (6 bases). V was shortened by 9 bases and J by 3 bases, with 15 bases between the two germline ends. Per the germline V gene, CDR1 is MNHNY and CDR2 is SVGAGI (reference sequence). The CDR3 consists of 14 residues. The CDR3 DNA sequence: TGTGCCAGTACGGGTAGGGGGAACAATCAGCCCCAGCATTTT. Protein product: CASTGRGNNQPQHF.

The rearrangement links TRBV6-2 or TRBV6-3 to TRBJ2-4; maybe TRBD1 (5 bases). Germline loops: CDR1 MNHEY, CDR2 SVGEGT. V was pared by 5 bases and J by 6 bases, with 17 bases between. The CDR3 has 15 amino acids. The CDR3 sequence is CASSLPRGHRNIQYF. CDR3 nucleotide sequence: TGTGCCAGCAGTCTTCCTAGGGGCCATAGAAACATTCAGTACTTC.

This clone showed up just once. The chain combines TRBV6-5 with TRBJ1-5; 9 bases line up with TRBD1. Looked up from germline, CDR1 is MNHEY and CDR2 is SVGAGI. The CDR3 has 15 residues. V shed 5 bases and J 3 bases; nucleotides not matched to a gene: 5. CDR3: CASSQDRGINQPQHF. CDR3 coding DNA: TGTGCCAGCAGTCAGGACAGGGGAATCAATCAGCCCCAGCATTTT.

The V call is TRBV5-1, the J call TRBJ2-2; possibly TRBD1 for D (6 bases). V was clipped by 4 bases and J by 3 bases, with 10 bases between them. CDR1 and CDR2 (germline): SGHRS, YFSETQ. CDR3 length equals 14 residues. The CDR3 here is CASSPSGDTGELFF. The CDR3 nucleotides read TGCGCCAGCAGCCCGTCAGGGGACACCGGGGAGCTGTTTTTT.

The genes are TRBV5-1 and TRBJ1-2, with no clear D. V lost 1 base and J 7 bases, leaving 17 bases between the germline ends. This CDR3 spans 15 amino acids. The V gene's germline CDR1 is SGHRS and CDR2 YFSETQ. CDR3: CASSLFGGSSLGYTF. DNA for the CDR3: TGCGCCAGCAGCTTGTTCGGTGGGAGCAGCCTTGGCTACACCTTC.

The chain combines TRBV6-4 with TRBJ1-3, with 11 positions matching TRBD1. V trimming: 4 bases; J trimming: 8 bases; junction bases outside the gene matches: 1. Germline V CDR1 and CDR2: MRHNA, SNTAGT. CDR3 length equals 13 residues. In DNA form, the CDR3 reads TGTGCCAGCAGTGTGGACAGGGGGCACACCATATATTTT. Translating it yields CASSVDRGHTIYF.

The CDR3 region has the DNA TGCGCCAGCAGCTTGTATCAGTCGAACACTGAAGCTTTCTTT. It is translated as CASSLYQSNTEAFF. The genes are TRBV5-1 and TRBJ1-1; D gene ambiguous. With 1 base removed from V and 1 base from J, the gap between germline ends came to 8 bases. CDR1 and CDR2 (germline): SGHRS, YFSETQ. The CDR3 contains 14 residues.

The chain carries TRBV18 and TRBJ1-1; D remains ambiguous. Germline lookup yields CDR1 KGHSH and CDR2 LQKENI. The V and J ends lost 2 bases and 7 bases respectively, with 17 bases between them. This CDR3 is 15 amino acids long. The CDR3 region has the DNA TGTGCCAGCTCACCAGAGGAGATTTTAATTGGTGAAGCTTTCTTT. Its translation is CASSPEEILIGEAFF. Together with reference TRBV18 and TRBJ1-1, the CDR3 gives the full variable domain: NAGVMQNPRHLVRRRGQEARLRCSPMKGHSHVYWYRQLPEEGLKFMVYLQKENIIDESGMPKERFSAEFPKEGPSILRIQQVVRGDSAAYFCASSPEEILIGEAFFGQGTRLTVV.

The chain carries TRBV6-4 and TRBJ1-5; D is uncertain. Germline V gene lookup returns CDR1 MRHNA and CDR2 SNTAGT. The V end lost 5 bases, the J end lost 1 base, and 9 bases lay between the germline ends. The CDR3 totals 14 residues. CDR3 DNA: TGTGCCAGCAGTTTGGACTACAGCAATCAGCCCCAGCATTTT. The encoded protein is CASSLDYSNQPQHF.

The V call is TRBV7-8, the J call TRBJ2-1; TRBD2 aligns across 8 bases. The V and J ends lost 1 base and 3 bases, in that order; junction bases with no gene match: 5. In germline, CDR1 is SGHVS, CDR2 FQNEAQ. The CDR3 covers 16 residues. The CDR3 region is CASSLGVAGNYNEQFF. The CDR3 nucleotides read TGTGCCAGCAGCTTAGGAGTAGCGGGAAACTACAATGAGCAGTTCTTC.